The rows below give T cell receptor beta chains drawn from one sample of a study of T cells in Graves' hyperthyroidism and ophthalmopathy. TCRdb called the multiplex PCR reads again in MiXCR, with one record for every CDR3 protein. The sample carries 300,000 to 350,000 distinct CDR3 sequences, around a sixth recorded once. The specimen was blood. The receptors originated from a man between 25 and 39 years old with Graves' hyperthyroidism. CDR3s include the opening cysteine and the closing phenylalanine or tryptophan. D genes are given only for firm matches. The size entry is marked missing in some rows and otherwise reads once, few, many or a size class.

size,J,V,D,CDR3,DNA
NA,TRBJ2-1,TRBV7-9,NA,CASSLGGTPEEQFF,TGTGCCAGCAGCTTAGGGGGAACACCCGAAGAGCAGTTCTTC
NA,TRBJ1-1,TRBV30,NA,CAWSGGQTEAFF,TGTGCCTGGAGTGGTGGGCAAACTGAAGCTTTCTTT
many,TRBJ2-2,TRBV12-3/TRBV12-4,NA,CASSLVSAGELFF,TGTGCCAGCAGTTTAGTTTCGGCCGGGGAGCTGTTTTTT
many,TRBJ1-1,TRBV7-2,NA,CASNIPRGRKIGAFF,TGTGCCAGCAACATCCCCCGGGGGCGGAAGATTGGAGCTTTCTTT
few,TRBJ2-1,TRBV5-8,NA,CASSKTPSSYNEQFF,TGTGCCAGCAGCAAAACCCCCAGCTCCTACAATGAGCAGTTCTTC
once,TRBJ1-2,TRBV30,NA,CAWSEGSNYGYTF,TGTGCCTGGAGTGAGGGTTCTAACTATGGCTACACCTTC
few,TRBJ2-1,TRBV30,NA,CAWSARGNEQFF,TGTGCCTGGAGTGCTCGGGGGAATGAGCAGTTCTTC
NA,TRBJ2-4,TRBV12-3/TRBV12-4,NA,CASSTIESSAKNIQYF,TGTGCCAGCAGCACCATAGAGAGTAGCGCCAAAAACATTCAGTACTTC
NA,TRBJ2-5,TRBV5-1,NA,CASSVKGGETQYF,TGCGCCAGCAGCGTTAAGGGGGGAGAGACCCAGTACTTC
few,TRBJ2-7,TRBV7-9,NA,CASSPTGASSYEQYF,TGTGCCAGCAGCCCTACCGGGGCTTCGAGCTACGAGCAGTACTTC
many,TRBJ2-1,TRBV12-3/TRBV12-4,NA,CASRTTGPGANEQFF,TGTGCCAGCAGAACAACCGGGCCCGGAGCTAATGAGCAGTTCTTC
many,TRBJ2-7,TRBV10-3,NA,CAISEGGSNYEQYF,TGTGCCATCAGTGAGGGGGGATCCAACTACGAGCAGTACTTC
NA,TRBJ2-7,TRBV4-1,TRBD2,CASSHLSGISYEQYF,TGCGCCAGCAGCCATCTAAGCGGGATCTCCTACGAGCAGTACTTC
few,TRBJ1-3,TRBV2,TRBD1,CASREGQHSGNTIYF,TGTGCCAGCAGAGAGGGACAGCACTCTGGAAACACCATATATTTT
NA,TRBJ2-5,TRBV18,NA,CASTTTGQETQYF,TGTGCCAGCACGACGACAGGTCAAGAGACCCAGTACTTC
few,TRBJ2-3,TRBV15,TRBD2,CATSKGLAASTDTQYF,TGTGCCACCAGCAAAGGACTAGCGGCTAGCACAGATACGCAGTATTTT
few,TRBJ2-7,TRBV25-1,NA,CASSEGSGSSYEQYF,TGTGCCAGCAGTGAGGGCAGCGGAAGCTCCTACGAGCAGTACTTC
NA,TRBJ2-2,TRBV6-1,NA,CASSEFTVNTGELFF,TGTGCCAGCAGTGAATTTACGGTGAACACCGGGGAGCTGTTTTTT
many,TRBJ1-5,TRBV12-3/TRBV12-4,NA,CASSFSRNQPQHF,TGTGCCAGCAGTTTTTCCAGGAATCAGCCCCAGCATTTT
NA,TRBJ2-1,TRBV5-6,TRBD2,CASSPSGSNNEQFF,TGTGCCAGCAGCCCCAGCGGGAGCAACAATGAGCAGTTCTTC
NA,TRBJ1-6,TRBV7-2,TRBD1,CASSLVTGTGYNSPLHF,TGTGCCAGCAGCTTAGTTACCGGGACAGGCTATAATTCACCCCTCCACTTT
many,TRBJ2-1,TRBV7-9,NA,CASSLTGTNNEQFF,TGTGCCAGCAGCTTGACTGGAACTAACAATGAGCAGTTCTTC
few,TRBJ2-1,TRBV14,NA,CASSQAGPNEQFF,TGTGCCAGCAGCCAAGCGGGTCCGAATGAGCAGTTCTTC
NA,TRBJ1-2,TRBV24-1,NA,CATSDFGGSGYTF,TGTGCCACCAGTGATTTTGGGGGGAGCGGCTACACCTTC
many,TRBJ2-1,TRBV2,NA,CASSEETSGAYNEQFF,TGTGCCAGCAGTGAAGAGACTAGTGGGGCCTACAATGAGCAGTTCTTC
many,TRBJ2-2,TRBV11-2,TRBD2,CASSVSGMATGELFF,TGTGCCAGCAGCGTAAGCGGGATGGCCACCGGGGAGCTGTTTTTT
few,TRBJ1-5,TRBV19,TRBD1,CASSWTGDSNQPQHF,TGTGCCAGTAGTTGGACAGGAGATAGCAATCAGCCCCAGCATTTT
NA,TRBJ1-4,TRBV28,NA,CASSTRGTINEKLSF,TGTGCCAGCAGTACCCGTGGGACTATTAATGAAAAACTGTCTTTT
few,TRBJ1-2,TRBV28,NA,CASRLWAGRNYGYTF,TGTGCCAGCAGGTTATGGGCAGGACGGAACTATGGCTACACCTTC
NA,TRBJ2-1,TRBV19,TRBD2,CASRTGGGRDNEQFF,TGTGCCAGTAGGACGGGAGGTGGTAGGGACAATGAGCAGTTCTTC
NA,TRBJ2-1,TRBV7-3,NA,CASSLPTLGDGEQFF,TGTGCCAGCAGCCTCCCCACCCTGGGGGACGGTGAGCAGTTCTTC
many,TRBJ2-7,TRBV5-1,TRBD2,CASSRAPGLAGPYEQYF,TGCGCCAGCAGCAGGGCCCCAGGACTAGCGGGACCCTACGAGCAGTACTTC
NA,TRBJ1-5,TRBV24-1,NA,CATSGSGDGQPQHF,TGTGCCACCAGTGGGTCGGGGGACGGACAGCCCCAGCATTTT
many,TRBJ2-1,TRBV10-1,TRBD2,CASSGASGSNEQFF,TGCGCCAGCAGTGGGGCTAGCGGGAGCAATGAGCAGTTCTTC
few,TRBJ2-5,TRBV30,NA,CAWSVGQLLMTQYF,TGTGCCTGGAGTGTTGGACAGCTGCTTATGACCCAGTACTTC
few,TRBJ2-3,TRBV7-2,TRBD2,CASSFSGGDRDTQYF,TGTGCCAGCAGCTTCTCGGGAGGGGATCGAGATACGCAGTATTTT
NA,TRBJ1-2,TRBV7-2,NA,CASSFATVNYTF,TGTGCCAGCAGCTTTGCGACCGTCAACTACACCTTC
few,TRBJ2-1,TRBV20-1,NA,CSARKFSGEGDSAPDIQHNEQFF,TGCAGTGCTAGAAAGTTCAGTGGGGAGGGGGACTCGGCACCTGATATCCAACACAATGAGCAGTTCTTC
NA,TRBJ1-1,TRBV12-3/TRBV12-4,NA,CASSFSGNEAFF,TGTGCCAGCAGTTTCTCAGGGAATGAAGCTTTCTTT
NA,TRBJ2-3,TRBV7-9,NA,CASSSADLTDTQYF,TGTGCCAGCAGCTCGGCCGACCTCACAGATACGCAGTATTTT
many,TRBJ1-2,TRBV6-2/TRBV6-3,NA,CASSIGWGPSAGYTF,TGTGCCAGCAGCATTGGATGGGGGCCTTCGGCCGGCTACACCTTC
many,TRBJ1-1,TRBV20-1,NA,CSASQATFNTEAFF,TGCAGTGCTAGTCAGGCGACGTTCAACACTGAAGCTTTCTTT
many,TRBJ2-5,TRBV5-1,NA,CASSLGGDTLYF,TGCGCCAGCAGCTTGGGAGGAGATACCCTCTACTTC
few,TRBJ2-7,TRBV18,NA,CASSPGPRLGQYF,TGTGCCAGCTCACCGGGTCCGAGGCTCGGGCAGTACTTC
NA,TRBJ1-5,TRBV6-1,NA,CASSLGNYQPQHF,TGTGCCAGCAGTTTAGGTAACTATCAGCCCCAGCATTTT
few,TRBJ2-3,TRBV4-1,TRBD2,CASSQYSSGKVGDTQYF,TGCGCCAGCAGCCAATACTCTAGCGGGAAGGTGGGAGATACGCAGTATTTT
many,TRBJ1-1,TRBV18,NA,CASSPRSWYLNTEAFF,TGTGCCAGCTCACCACGGTCGTGGTATCTGAACACTGAAGCTTTCTTT
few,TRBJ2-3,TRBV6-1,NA,CASSDPGLRRADTQYF,TGTGCCAGCAGTGACCCGGGACTCCGCAGGGCAGATACGCAGTATTTT
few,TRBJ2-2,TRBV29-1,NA,CSVVLPPPNTGELFF,TGCAGCGTTGTATTACCCCCCCCCAACACCGGGGAGCTGTTTTTT
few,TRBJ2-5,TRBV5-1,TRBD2,CASSPEGGPLYETQYF,TGCGCCAGCAGCCCGGAGGGAGGGCCCTTATATGAGACCCAGTACTTC
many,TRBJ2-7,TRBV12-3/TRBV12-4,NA,CASSPSGSRYYEQYF,TGTGCCAGCAGCCCCTCCGGGAGTCGGTACTACGAGCAGTACTTC
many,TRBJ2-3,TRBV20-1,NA,CSARPGTNTDTQYF,TGCAGTGCTAGACCCGGGACAAATACAGATACGCAGTATTTT
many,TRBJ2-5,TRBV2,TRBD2,CASSDGTSGPQETQYF,TGTGCCAGCAGTGATGGGACTAGCGGGCCCCAAGAGACCCAGTACTTC
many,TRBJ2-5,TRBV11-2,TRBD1,CASTPGGLAGETQYF,TGTGCCAGCACCCCAGGGGGCCTAGCTGGAGAGACCCAGTACTTC
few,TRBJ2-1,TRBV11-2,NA,CASSRTPGEQFF,TGTGCCAGCAGCAGGACCCCCGGGGAGCAGTTCTTC
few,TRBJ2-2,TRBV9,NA,CASSVASSNTGELFF,TGTGCCAGCAGCGTAGCCAGTTCGAACACCGGGGAGCTGTTTTTT
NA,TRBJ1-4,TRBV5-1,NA,CASSQDSFNEKLFF,TGCGCCAGCAGCCAGGACAGTTTTAATGAAAAACTGTTTTTT
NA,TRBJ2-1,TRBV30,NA,CASRQDGYNEQFF,TGTGCCTCTCGGCAGGACGGTTACAATGAGCAGTTCTTC
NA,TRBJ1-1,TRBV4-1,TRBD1,CASSQDSGPGQGRLTEAFF,TGCGCCAGCAGCCAAGATTCTGGACCGGGACAGGGGCGCTTGACTGAAGCTTTCTTT
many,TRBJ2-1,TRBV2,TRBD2,CASSLQGGEQFF,TGTGCCAGCAGTCTCCAGGGAGGGGAGCAGTTCTTC